One and the same sample provided the 14 T cell receptor beta chains below, sequenced in a study of Ad26.COV2.S vaccination and SARS-CoV-2 variants. As for treatment: around 19 received Ad26.COV2.S at low or high dose, single or two shots; about 5 received placebo; per-sample allocation not given. Sampling occurred on day 63 after the first vaccine or placebo injection. Method: immunoSEQ multiplex PCR; TCRdb's copy keeps in-frame clones and lacks some. The sample has 500,000 or so clones, roughly 89% seen once. The specimen comprised peripheral blood, sampled in a trial of Ad26.COV2.S vaccine versus placebo. The receptors were sampled from a person aged 18-65 years who received the Ad26.COV2.S COVID-19 vaccine or a placebo.

The V and J genes are TRBV10-1 and TRBJ1-2; 9 nucleotides match TRBD1. Germline CDR1 and CDR2: WNHNN and SYGVQD (reference sequence). J lost 1 base, V lost 1 base, and 16 bases had no gene match. This CDR3 has 20 amino acids. This CDR3 reads CASSEWDRDTRSLNNYGYTF. Written as DNA, the CDR3 is TGCGCCAGCAGTGAGTGGGACAGGGATACTAGAAGCCTCAATAACTATGGCTACACCTTC.

J is TRBJ2-1 and V is TRBV14; D may match TRBD1 or TRBD2 (5 bases each). Trimming shortened V by 4 bases and J by 8 bases, and 24 bases separated the two germline ends. CDR3 length equals 17 residues. The germline V gene has CDR1 SGHDN and CDR2 FVKESK. The CDR3 here is CASSLGRMWGNADEQFF. CDR3 in DNA: TGTGCCAGCAGCCTGGGACGGATGTGGGGGAACGCAGATGAGCAGTTCTTC. The full variable domain, rest sourced from reference TRBV14 and TRBJ2-1, is EAGVTQFPSHSVIEKGQTVTLRCDPISGHDNLYWYRRVMGKEIKFLLHFVKESKQDESGMPNNRFLAERTGGTYSTLKVQPAELEDSGVYFCASSLGRMWGNADEQFFGPGTRLTVL.

The CDR3 sequence is CASSLVTGRGTEAFF. The CDR3 region has the DNA TGTGCCAGCAGCCTCGTGACAGGGAGGGGCACTGAAGCTTTCTTT. This chain uses TRBV28 with TRBJ1-1; 7 nucleotides line up with TRBD1. Germline CDR1 and CDR2: MDHEN and SYDVKM. The J segment lost 4 bases and the V segment lost 6 bases, leaving 11 bases of the junction unmatched. This CDR3 is 15 amino acids long.

The V call is TRBV30, the J call TRBJ2-3; 16 bases are a match to TRBD2. V gave up 1 base and J gave up 5 bases; unmatched junction bases: 15. Germline V gene data show CDR1 as GTSNPN and CDR2 as SVGIG (reference sequence). This CDR3 comprises 20 residues. CDR3 region: CAWSELTGTSGRAIGDTQYF. In DNA, the CDR3 is TGTGCCTGGAGTGAACTAACCGGGACTAGCGGGAGGGCCATCGGAGATACGCAGTATTTT.

V usage is TRBV5-1 and J usage is TRBJ2-5; the D is unclear. Germline CDR1 SGHRS, CDR2 YFSETQ. The CDR3 has 14 residues. V was trimmed by 4 bases and J by 5 bases, leaving 15 bases between them. The CDR3 nucleotides are TGCGCCAGCAGCCATAGGTCCCCGGCGGAGACCCAGTACTTC. It specifies CASSHRSPAETQYF.

The CDR3 spells CASSLGARGANTGELFF. Here the CDR3 DNA reads TGTGCCAGCAGCTTAGGCGCCAGGGGGGCGAACACCGGGGAGCTGTTTTTT. The V and J genes are TRBV7-2 and TRBJ2-2; weak D call: TRBD1 (7 bases). V was clipped by 1 base and J by 0 bases, with 12 bases between them. CDR1 and CDR2 (germline): SGHTA, FQGNSA. CDR3 length: 17 residues.

Only one count was recorded for this clone. V and J are TRBV7-2 and TRBJ2-2; a weak D match, TRBD1 (5 bases). This CDR3 is built from 16 residues. The V gene lost 2 bases and the J gene lost 1 base, with 11 bases spanning the gap. Germline CDR1 is SGHTA and CDR2 is FQGNSA. CDR3 sequence (DNA): TGTGCCAGCAGCTTATTCGGCAGGGAGAACACCGGGGAGCTGTTTTTT. This sequence encodes CASSLFGRENTGELFF.

The chain uses TRBV6-5 and TRBJ2-1; 7 bases map to TRBD1. Germline V CDR1 and CDR2: MNHEY, SVGAGI. V was pared by 7 bases and J by 7 bases, with 7 bases of the junction left unmatched. This CDR3 is 13 amino acids long. The CDR3 region is CASTSRQGNEQFF. CDR3 nucleotide sequence: TGTGCCAGCACATCCAGACAGGGAAATGAGCAGTTCTTC.

The chain links TRBV5-5 to TRBJ2-5; no definite D call. CDR3 length equals 13 residues. The ends were cut back, 0 bases at V and 9 bases at J, with 12 bases in the middle. The V gene's germline CDR1 is SGHKS and CDR2 YYEKEE (reference sequence). This chain's CDR3 is CASSLVLGMAQYF. The CDR3 DNA reads as TGTGCCAGCAGCTTGGTTCTGGGGATGGCCCAGTACTTC.

The genes are TRBV27 and TRBJ2-2; D gene ambiguous. Trimming cost V 3 bases and J 2 bases, with 13 bases left between them. CDR3 length: 16 residues. Looked up from germline, CDR1 is MNHEY and CDR2 is SMNVEV (reference sequence). The CDR3, as DNA: TGTGCCAGCAGTTTTAAGGGCAGACAAAACACCGGGGAGCTGTTTTTT. Amino acids: CASSFKGRQNTGELFF.

J is TRBJ2-1 and V is TRBV11-2; D call uncertain. Trimming shortened V by 1 base and J by 9 bases, and 16 bases separated the two germline ends. CDR3 length: 15 residues. CDR1 is SGHAT, CDR2 FQNNGV, per germline. CDR3 amino acids: CASSLAGRTAGEQFF. The CDR3 DNA reads as TGTGCCAGCAGCTTAGCGGGCCGAACCGCAGGTGAGCAGTTCTTC.

The chain couples TRBV7-3 to TRBJ2-3; 9 nucleotides match TRBD2. The junction had 5 bases not matched to a gene; V was cut back by 3 bases and J by 1 base. This CDR3 is 16 amino acids long. The germline V gene encodes CDR1 SGHTA and CDR2 FQGTGA. The CDR3 DNA follows: TGTGCCAGCAGCTTTAATAGCGGGAGCGGCACAGATACGCAGTATTTT. Its translation is CASSFNSGSGTDTQYF.

A few counts support this clone. The chain has TRBV19 and TRBJ1-5; D gene ambiguous. This CDR3 contains 12 residues. Germline values: CDR1 LNHDA, CDR2 SQIVND (reference sequence). The V end lost 7 bases, the J end lost 4 bases, and 8 bases lay between the germline ends. The CDR3 here is CASKWQNQPQHF. DNA for the CDR3: TGTGCCAGTAAATGGCAGAATCAGCCCCAGCATTTT.

This chain links TRBV27 with TRBJ2-3, with 8 nucleotides matching TRBD2. Germline loops: CDR1 MNHEY, CDR2 SMNVEV (reference sequence). There are 16 residues in the CDR3. J lost 0 bases, V lost 5 bases, and 7 bases had no gene match. The CDR3 sequence is CASSPLAGPSTDTQYF. The DNA of the CDR3 is TGTGCCAGCAGTCCCCTAGCGGGTCCAAGCACAGATACGCAGTATTTT.